Sequencing of this T cell receptor (beta chain) was carried out in a study of a mutant IDH1 vaccine in newly diagnosed glioma. The overall study: Of the patients given treatment, approximately 60% were male and 37.5% were female, and a mean age of around 41 years was recorded. Antecedent treatment encompassed radiotherapy, temozolomide, or their combination; the majority received both.

This clone has more than one count but fewer than ten. Its antigen is currently unknown. The V gene lost 7 bases and the J gene lost 7 bases, with 7 bases spanning the gap. The CDR3 runs to 11 residues. In germline, CDR1 is LNHDA, CDR2 SQIVND (reference sequence). Time point described: week 35, safety follow-up. The investigators gave 300 ug of mutant IDH1 20-mer peptide in each vaccine dose, together with topical imiquimod. Libraries were prepared by immunoSEQ multiplex PCR; TCRdb keeps only in-frame clonotypes and omits some of them. The sample holds around 44,000 clones, around four fifths seen once.

The sequenced sample was PBMCs, obtained from a glioma patient whose treatment included an IDH1 peptide vaccine. V usage is TRBV19 and J usage is TRBJ1-4, with D tentatively TRBD1 (6 bases). The origin of this receptor is a man aged 35-49 years with glioma. As DNA, the CDR3 is TGTGCCAGTACGGACAGTGAAAAACTGTTTTTT. It encodes CASTDSEKLFF.